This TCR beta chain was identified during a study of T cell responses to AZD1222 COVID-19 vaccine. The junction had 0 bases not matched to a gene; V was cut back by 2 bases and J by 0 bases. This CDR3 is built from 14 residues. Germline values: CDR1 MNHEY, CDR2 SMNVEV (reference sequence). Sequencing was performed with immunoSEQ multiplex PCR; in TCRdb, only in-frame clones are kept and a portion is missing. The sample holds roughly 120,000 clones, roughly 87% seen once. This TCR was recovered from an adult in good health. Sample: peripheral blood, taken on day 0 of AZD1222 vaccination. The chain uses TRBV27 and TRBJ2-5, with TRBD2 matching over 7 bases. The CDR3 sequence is CASSLAGDQETQYF. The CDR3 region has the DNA TGTGCCAGCAGTTTAGCGGGGGACCAAGAGACCCAGTACTTC.